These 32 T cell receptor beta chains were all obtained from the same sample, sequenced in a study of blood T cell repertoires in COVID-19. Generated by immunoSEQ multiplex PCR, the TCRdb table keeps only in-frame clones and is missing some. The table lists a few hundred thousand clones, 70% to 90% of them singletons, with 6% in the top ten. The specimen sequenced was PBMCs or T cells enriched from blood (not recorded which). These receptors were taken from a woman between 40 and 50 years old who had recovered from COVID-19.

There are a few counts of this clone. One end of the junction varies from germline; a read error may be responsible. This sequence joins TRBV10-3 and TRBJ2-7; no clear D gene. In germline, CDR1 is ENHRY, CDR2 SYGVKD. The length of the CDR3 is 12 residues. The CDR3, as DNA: TGTGCCATCCGTGACCCCCCTGACGAGCAGTACTTC. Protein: CAIRDPPDEQYF.

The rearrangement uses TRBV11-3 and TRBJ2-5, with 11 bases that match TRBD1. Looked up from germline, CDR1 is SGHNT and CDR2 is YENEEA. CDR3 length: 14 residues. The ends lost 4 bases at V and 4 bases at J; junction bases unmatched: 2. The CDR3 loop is CASSSGQGGETQYF. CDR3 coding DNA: TGTGCCAGCAGCTCGGGACAGGGGGGAGAGACCCAGTACTTC. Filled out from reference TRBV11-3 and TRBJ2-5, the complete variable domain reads EAGVVQSPRYKIIEKKQPVAFWCNPISGHNTLYWYLQNLGQGPELLIRYENEEAVDDSQLPKDRFSAERLKGVDSTLKIQPAELGDSAVYLCASSSGQGGETQYFGPGTRLLVL.

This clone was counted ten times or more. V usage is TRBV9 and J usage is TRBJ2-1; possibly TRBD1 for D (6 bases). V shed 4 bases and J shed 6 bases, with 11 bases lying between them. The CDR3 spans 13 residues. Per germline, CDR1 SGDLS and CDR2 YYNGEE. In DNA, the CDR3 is TGTGCCAGCAGCCCGCAGGGGAGCAATGAGCAGTTCTTC. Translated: CASSPQGSNEQFF.

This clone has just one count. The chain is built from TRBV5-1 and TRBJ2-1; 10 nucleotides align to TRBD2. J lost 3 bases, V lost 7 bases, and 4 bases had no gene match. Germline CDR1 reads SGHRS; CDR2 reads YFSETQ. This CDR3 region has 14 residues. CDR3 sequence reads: CASEAGGGYNEQFF. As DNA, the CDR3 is TGCGCCAGCGAAGCGGGAGGGGGCTACAATGAGCAGTTCTTC.

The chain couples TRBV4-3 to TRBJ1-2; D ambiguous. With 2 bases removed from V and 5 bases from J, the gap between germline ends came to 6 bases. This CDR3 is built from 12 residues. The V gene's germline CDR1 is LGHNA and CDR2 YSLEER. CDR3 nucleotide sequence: TGCGCCAGCAGCCAATCGGGGTATGGCTACACCTTC. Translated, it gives CASSQSGYGYTF.

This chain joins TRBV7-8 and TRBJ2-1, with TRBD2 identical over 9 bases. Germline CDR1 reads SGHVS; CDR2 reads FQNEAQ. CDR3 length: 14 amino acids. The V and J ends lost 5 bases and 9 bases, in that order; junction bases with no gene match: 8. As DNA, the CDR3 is TGTGCCAGCAGCCCCTTAGAGACTAGCGGTGAGCAGTTCTTC. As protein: CASSPLETSGEQFF.

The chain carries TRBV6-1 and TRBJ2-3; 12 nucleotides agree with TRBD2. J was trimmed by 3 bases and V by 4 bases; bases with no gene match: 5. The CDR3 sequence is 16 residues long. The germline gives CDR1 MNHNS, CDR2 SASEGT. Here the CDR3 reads CASSARLAGDTDTQYF. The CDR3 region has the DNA TGTGCCAGCAGTGCGCGACTAGCGGGAGATACAGATACGCAGTATTTT.

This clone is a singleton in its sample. Written as DNA, the CDR3 is TGCGCCAGCAGTCAATCGTGGCAGGGGCCTCGTCCTCTAAATTCACCCCTCCACTTT. Its protein product is CASSQSWQGPRPLNSPLHF. V is TRBV23-1 and J is TRBJ1-6, with TRBD1 as a possible D gene (6 bases). TRBV23-1 is an ORF; its function is uncertain. This CDR3 is 19 amino acids long. Trimming shortened V by 0 bases and J by 7 bases, and 22 bases separated the two germline ends.

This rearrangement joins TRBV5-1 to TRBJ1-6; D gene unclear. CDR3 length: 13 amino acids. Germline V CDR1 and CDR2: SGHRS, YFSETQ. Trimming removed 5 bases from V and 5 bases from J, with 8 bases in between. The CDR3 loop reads CASRTLDNSPLHF. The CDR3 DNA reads TGCGCCAGCAGGACATTGGATAATTCACCCCTCCACTTT.

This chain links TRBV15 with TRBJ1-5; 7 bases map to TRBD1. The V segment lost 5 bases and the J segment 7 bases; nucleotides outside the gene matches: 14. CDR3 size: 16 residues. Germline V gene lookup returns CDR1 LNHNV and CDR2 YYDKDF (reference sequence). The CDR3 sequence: CATSGAATGLRQPQHF. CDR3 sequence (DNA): TGTGCCACCAGCGGGGCGGCGACAGGGCTCCGACAGCCCCAGCATTTT.

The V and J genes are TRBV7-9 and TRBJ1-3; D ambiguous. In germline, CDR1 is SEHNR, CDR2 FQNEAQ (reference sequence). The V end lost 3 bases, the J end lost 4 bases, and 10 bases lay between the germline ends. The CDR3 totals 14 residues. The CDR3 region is CASSFEGRGNTIYF. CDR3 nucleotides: TGTGCCAGCAGCTTTGAAGGGAGGGGAAACACCATATATTTT.

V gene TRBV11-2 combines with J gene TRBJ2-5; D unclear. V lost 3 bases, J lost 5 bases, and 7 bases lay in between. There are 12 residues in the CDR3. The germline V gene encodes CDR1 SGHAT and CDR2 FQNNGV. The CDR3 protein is CASSFGVETQYF. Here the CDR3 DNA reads TGTGCCAGCAGCTTCGGTGTGGAGACCCAGTACTTC. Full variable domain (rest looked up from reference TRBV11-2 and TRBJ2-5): EAGVAQSPRYKIIEKRQSVAFWCNPISGHATLYWYQQILGQGPKLLIQFQNNGVVDDSQLPKDRFSAERLKGVDSTLKIQPAKLEDSAVYLCASSFGVETQYFGPGTRLLVL.

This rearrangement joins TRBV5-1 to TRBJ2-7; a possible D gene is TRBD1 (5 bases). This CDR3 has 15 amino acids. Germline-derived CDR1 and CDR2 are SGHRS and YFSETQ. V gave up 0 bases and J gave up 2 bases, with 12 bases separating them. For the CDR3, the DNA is TGCGCCAGCAGCTTGGAGGGGCGGACAACCTACGAGCAGTACTTC. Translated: CASSLEGRTTYEQYF.

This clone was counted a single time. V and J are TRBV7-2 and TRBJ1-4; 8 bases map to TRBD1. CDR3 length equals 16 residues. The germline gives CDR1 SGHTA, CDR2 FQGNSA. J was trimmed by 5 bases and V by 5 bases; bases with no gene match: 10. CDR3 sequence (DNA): TGTGCCAGCAGCAAAAGCCAGGGGGCTCGGAATGAAAAACTGTTTTTT. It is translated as CASSKSQGARNEKLFF.

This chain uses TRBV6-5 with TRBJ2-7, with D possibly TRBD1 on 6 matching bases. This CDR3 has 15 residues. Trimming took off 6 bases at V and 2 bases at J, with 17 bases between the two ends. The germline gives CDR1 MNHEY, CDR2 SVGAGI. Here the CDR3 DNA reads TGTGCCAGCAGCACCCTGCCCGAGGGGGCCTACGAGCAGTACTTC. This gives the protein CASSTLPEGAYEQYF.

The CDR3 region is CASSLVWGQSPLHF. The CDR3 DNA follows: TGTGCCAGCAGCTTAGTCTGGGGCCAATCACCCCTCCACTTT. This chain uses TRBV7-2 with TRBJ1-6; D possibly corresponds to TRBD1 (5 bases). Germline V CDR1 and CDR2: SGHTA, FQGNSA. Trimming removed 1 base from V and 10 bases from J, with 11 bases in between. The CDR3 length is 14 residues.

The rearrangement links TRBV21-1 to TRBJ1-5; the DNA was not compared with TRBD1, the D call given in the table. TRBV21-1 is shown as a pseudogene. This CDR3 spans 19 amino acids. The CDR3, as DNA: TGTGCCAGCAGCAAACCGATAACGGACAGGTCCCAGCAACTTCGGCCCCAGCATTTT. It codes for CASSKPITDRSQQLRPQHF.

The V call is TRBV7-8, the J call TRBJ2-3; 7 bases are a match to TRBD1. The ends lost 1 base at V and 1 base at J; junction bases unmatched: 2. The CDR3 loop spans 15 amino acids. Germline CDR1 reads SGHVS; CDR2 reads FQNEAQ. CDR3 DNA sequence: TGTGCCAGCAGCTTAGAGGGGGCTGGCACAGATACGCAGTATTTT. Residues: CASSLEGAGTDTQYF.

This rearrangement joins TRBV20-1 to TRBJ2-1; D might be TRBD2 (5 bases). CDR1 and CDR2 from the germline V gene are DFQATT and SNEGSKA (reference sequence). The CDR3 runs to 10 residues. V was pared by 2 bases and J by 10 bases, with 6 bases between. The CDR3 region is CSARREEQFF. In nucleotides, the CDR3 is TGCAGTGCTAGACGGGAAGAGCAGTTCTTC.

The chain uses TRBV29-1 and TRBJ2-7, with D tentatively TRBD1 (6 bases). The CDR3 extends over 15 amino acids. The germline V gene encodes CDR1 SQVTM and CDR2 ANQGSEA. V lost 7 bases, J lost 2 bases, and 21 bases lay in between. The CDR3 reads CSARVGSGVTYEQYF. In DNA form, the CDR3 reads TGCAGCGCGCGGGTTGGGTCAGGGGTGACCTACGAGCAGTACTTC.

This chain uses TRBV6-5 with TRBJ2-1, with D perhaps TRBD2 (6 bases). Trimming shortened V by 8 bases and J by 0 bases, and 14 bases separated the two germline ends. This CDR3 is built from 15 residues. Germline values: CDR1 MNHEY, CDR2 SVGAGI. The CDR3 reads CASSVDYSSYNEQFF. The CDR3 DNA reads TGTGCCAGCTCCGTGGACTATAGCTCCTACAATGAGCAGTTCTTC.

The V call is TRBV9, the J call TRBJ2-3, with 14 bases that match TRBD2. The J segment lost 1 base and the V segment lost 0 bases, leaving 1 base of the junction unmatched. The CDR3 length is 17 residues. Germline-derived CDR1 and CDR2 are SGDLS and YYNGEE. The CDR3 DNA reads TGTGCCAGCAGCGTAGAGGGACTAGCGGGAGGCACAGATACGCAGTATTTT. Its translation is CASSVEGLAGGTDTQYF.

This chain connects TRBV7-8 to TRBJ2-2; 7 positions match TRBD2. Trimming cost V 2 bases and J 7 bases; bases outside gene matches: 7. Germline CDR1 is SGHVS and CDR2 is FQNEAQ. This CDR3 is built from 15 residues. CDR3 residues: CASSLMRERHGELFF. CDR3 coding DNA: TGTGCCAGCAGCTTAATGCGGGAGAGGCACGGGGAGCTGTTTTTT. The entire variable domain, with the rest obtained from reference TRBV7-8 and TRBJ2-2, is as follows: GAGVSQSPRYKVAKRGQDVALRCDPISGHVSLFWYQQALGQGPEFLTYFQNEAQLDKSGLPSDRFFAERPEGSVSTLKIQRTQQEDSAVYLCASSLMRERHGELFFGEGSRLTVL.

The CDR3 is CATSDSSGPGNTIYF. CDR3 DNA sequence: TGTGCCACCAGTGATTCATCAGGGCCTGGAAACACCATATATTTT. The rearrangement joins TRBV24-1 to TRBJ1-3, with TRBD1 as a possible D gene (5 bases). The V gene's germline CDR1 is KGHDR and CDR2 SFDVKD. Trimming took off 2 bases at V and 2 bases at J, with 9 bases between the two ends. CDR3 length: 15 amino acids.

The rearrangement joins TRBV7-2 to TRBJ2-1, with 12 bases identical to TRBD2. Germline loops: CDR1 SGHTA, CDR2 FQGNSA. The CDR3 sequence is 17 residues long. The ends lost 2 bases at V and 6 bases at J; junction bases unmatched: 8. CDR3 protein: CASSLWPLAGGGNEQFF. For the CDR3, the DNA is TGTGCCAGCAGCTTATGGCCCCTAGCGGGAGGGGGCAATGAGCAGTTCTTC.

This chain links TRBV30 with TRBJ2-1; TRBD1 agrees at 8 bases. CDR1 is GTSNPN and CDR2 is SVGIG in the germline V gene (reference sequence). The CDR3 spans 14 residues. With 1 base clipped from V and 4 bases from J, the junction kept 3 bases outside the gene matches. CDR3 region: CAWSDRGAYNEQFF. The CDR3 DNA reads TGTGCCTGGAGTGACAGGGGGGCTTACAATGAGCAGTTCTTC.

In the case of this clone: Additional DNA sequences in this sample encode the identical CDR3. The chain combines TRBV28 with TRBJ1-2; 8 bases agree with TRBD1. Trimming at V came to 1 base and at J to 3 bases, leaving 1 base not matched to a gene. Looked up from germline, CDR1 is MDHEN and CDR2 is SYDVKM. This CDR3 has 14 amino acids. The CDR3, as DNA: TGTGCCAGCAGTTTATTGGGACAGGACTATGGCTACACCTTC. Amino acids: CASSLLGQDYGYTF.

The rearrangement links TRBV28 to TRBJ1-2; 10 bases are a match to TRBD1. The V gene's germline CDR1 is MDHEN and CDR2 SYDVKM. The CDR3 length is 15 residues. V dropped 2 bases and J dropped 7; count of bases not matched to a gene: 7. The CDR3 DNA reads TGTGCCAGCAGTTTAACTGACAGGGGGCCGAGTGGCTACACCTTC. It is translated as CASSLTDRGPSGYTF.

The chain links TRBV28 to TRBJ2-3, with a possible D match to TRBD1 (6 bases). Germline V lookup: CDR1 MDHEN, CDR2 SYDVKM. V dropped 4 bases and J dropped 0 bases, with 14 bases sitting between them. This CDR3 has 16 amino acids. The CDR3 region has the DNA TGTGCCAGCAGTTCCCCCAGGGGCGTAAGCACAGATACGCAGTATTTT. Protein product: CASSSPRGVSTDTQYF.

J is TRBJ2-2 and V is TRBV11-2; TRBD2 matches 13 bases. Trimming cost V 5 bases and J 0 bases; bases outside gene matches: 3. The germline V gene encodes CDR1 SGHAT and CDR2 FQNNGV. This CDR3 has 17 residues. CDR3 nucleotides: TGTGCCAGCAGCGTAGGGACTAGCGGGACGAACACCGGGGAGCTGTTTTTT. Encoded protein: CASSVGTSGTNTGELFF.

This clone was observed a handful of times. The CDR3: CASSFQTGNTEAFF. The CDR3 nucleotides read TGTGCCAGCAGCTTCCAAACAGGGAACACTGAAGCTTTCTTT. V and J are TRBV7-8 and TRBJ1-1; TRBD1 is a possible D gene (5 bases). CDR3 length: 14 residues. Germline V CDR1 and CDR2: SGHVS, FQNEAQ. The V and J ends lost 3 bases and 1 base respectively, with 9 bases between them.

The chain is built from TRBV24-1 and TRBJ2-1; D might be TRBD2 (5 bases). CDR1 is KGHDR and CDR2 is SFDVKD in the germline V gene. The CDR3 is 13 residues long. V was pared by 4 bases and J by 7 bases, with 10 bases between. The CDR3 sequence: CATSDGPGNEQFF. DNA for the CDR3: TGTGCCACCAGTGACGGGCCGGGGAATGAGCAGTTCTTC.